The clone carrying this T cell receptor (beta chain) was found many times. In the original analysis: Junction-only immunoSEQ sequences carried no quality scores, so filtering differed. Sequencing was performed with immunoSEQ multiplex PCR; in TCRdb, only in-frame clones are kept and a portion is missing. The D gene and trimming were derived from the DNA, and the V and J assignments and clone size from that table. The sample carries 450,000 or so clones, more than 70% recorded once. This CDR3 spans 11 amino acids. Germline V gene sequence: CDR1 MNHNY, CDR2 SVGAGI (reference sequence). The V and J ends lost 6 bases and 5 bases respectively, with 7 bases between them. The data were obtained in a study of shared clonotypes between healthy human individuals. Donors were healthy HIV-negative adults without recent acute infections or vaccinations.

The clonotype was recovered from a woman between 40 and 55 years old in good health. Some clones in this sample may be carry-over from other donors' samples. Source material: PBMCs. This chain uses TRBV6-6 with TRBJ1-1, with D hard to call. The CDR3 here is CASRSKTEAFF. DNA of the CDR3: TGTGCCAGCAGATCCAAAACTGAAGCTTTCTTT.